One sample yielded the 6 T cell receptor beta chains listed below, sequenced in a study of blood T cell repertoires in COVID-19. The data were produced by immunoSEQ multiplex PCR, yet TCRdb's version contains in-frame clones alone and is incomplete. The sample records some 270,000 clones, more than 75% being singletons. Sample: peripheral blood. The receptors stem from a woman aged 55-70 years who had recovered from COVID-19.

The chain recombines TRBV2 with TRBJ2-7; 9 positions agree with TRBD1. From germline, CDR1 is SNHLY and CDR2 FYNNEI. J gave up 2 bases and V 5 bases, and 4 bases lay outside the gene matches. The CDR3 spans 14 residues. The CDR3 reads CASSRTGVTYEQYF. The CDR3 DNA reads TGTGCCAGCAGTCGGACAGGGGTGACCTACGAGCAGTACTTC.

This chain links TRBV20-1 with TRBJ1-5, with D possibly being TRBD1 (5 bases). This CDR3 has 13 amino acids. The germline CDR1 and CDR2 sequences are DFQATT and SNEGSKA (reference sequence). The germline V and J ends were trimmed by 3 bases and 5 bases, with 11 bases remaining between them. CDR3 bases: TGCAGTGCTAGTGGGGCTTTGGATCAGCCCCAGCATTTT. Translated, it gives CSASGALDQPQHF.

This clone was detected only once. In DNA form, the CDR3 reads TGCGCCAGCAGCTTGGACAGGGGGCCCCTCGAGCAGTACTTC. Its translation is CASSLDRGPLEQYF. The J gene is TRBJ2-7, the V gene TRBV5-1; 9 bases fit TRBD1. This CDR3 contains 14 residues. Germline CDR1 is SGHRS and CDR2 is YFSETQ. With V trimmed by 0 bases and J by 6 bases, 4 bases remained unmatched.

This chain links TRBV5-4 with TRBJ2-5; possible D gene TRBD1, 6 bases. Per germline, CDR1 SGHNT and CDR2 YYREEE (reference sequence). The CDR3 length is 17 residues. With 0 bases removed from V and 1 base from J, the gap between germline ends came to 16 bases. This chain's CDR3 is CASSLGGLRLFQETQYF. CDR3 coding DNA: TGTGCCAGCAGCTTGGGGGGGCTACGGCTATTCCAAGAGACCCAGTACTTC. Complete variable domain (other parts from reference TRBV5-4 and TRBJ2-5): ETGVTQSPTHLIKTRGQQVTLRCSSQSGHNTVSWYQQALGQGPQFIFQYYREEENGRGNFPPRFSGLQFPNYSSELNVNALELDDSALYLCASSLGGLRLFQETQYFGPGTRLLVL.

This chain uses TRBV6-4 with TRBJ1-3; D gene ambiguous. In germline, CDR1 is MRHNA, CDR2 SNTAGT. The CDR3 covers 20 residues. Deletions cut 0 bases from V and 0 bases from J, with 21 bases between. CDR3 in DNA: TGTGCCAGCAGTGACTCGACTAATATGGCTCGACATGGCTCTGGAAACACCATATATTTT. It is translated as CASSDSTNMARHGSGNTIYF.

This chain uses TRBV10-3 with TRBJ2-7, with D unresolved. The length of the CDR3 is 15 residues. The V end was cut by 2 bases, the J end by 2 bases, with 13 bases between. Germline values: CDR1 ENHRY, CDR2 SYGVKD. CDR3 loop: CAISETKDMTYEQYF. CDR3 bases: TGTGCCATCAGTGAGACGAAAGACATGACCTACGAGCAGTACTTC.